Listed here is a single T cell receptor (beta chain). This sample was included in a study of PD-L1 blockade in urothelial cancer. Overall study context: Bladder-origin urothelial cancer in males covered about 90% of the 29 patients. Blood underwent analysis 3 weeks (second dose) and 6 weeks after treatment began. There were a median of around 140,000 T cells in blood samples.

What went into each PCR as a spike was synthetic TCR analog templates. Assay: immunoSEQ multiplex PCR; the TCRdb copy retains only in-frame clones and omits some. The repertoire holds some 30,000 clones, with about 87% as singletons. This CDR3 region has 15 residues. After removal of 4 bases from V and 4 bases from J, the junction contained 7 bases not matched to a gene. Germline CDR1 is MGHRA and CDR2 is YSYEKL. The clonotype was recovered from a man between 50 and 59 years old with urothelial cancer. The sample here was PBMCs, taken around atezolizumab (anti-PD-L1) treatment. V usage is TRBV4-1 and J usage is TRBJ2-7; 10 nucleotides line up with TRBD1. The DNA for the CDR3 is TGCGCCAGCAGCCTCCATTGGACAGGGGGGTACGAGCAGTACTTC. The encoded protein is CASSLHWTGGYEQYF.